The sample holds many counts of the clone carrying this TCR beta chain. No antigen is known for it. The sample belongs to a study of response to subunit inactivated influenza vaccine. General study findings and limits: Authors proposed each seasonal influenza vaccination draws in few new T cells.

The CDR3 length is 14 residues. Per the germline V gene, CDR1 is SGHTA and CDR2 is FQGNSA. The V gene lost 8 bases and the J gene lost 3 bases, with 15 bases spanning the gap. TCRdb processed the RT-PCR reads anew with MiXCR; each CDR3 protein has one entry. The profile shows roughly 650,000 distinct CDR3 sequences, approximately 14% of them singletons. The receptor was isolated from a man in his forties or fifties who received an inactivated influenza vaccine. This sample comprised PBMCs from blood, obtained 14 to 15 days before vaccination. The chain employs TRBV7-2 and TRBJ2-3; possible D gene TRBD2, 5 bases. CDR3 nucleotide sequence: TGTGCCAGCGCCCGGGATCTCGGGACAGATACGCAGTATTTT. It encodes CASARDLGTDTQYF.